This is a list of T cell receptor beta chains from one sample in a study of cytomegalovirus exposure and HLA in healthy donors. Sequenced by immunoSEQ multiplex PCR; TCRdb stores in-frame clones only, minus some. Of 150,000 to 180,000 clones listed, 60% to 85% are singletons. Sequencing used PBMCs. The receptor source for this set is a woman in her 40s in good health and CMV-seronegative. CDR3s include the opening cysteine and the closing phenylalanine or tryptophan. The D gene is left open where the match is weak. Clone size is stated in some rows and not others, as once, few, many or a class when expanded.

clone size	V gene	D gene	J gene	CDR3 DNA	CDR3 protein
few	TRBV6-1	TRBD1	TRBJ2-3	TGTGCCAGCAGGACAGGGACGATCACAGATACGCAGTATTTT	CASRTGTITDTQYF
.	TRBV19	.	TRBJ1-5	TGTGCCAGTAGTTTGTACCTTAAGGAGGCCGGCAATCAGCCCCAGCATTTT	CASSLYLKEAGNQPQHF
.	TRBV7-9	TRBD1	TRBJ1-2	TGTGCCAGCAGCTTAAGGCAGGGGGCGAAGGGCTACACCTTC	CASSLRQGAKGYTF
.	TRBV7-2	TRBD1	TRBJ1-2	TGTGCCAGCAGTCAGGGACAGGGGGCGGGTGGCTACACCTTC	CASSQGQGAGGYTF
.	TRBV28	.	TRBJ1-1	TGTGCCAGCAGTTTTGAGCTAAGTTGGGGGGTCGGGACTGAAGCTTTCTTT	CASSFELSWGVGTEAFF
.	TRBV30	TRBD1	TRBJ1-1	TGTGCCTGGAGTCCCTCCGGGACAGGTGGTAGGGGGGCTTTCTTT	CAWSPSGTGGRGAFF
.	TRBV6-6	.	TRBJ1-1	TGTGCCAGCAGTTACCCGCCAGGGGAGGGGACTGAAGCTTTCTTT	CASSYPPGEGTEAFF
.	TRBV6-6	.	TRBJ2-5	TGTGCCAGCAGTTACTCCGGCAGGCAAGAGACCCAGTACTTC	CASSYSGRQETQYF
.	TRBV6-6	TRBD1	TRBJ1-5	TGTGCCAGCAGTTCAGGGGGAGACAATCAGCCCCAGCATTTT	CASSSGGDNQPQHF
.	TRBV15	.	TRBJ1-6	TGTGCCACCAGCAGAGGGGGGGGAAATTCACCCCTCCACTTT	CATSRGGGNSPLHF
.	TRBV6-5	.	TRBJ1-4	TGTGCCAGCAGTTACGGGGGGGCAACTAATGAAAAACTGTTTTTT	CASSYGGATNEKLFF
.	TRBV5-1	.	TRBJ2-7	TGCGCCAGCAGGCTTGGCTGGACAGACGAGCAGTACTTC	CASRLGWTDEQYF
.	TRBV19	.	TRBJ1-2	TGTGCCAGTAGTGCCTCGGGACTCCGCGGCTACACCTTC	CASSASGLRGYTF
.	TRBV11-3	TRBD2	TRBJ2-5	TGTGCCAGCAGCTTTTCTAGCGGGATACGAGAGACCCAGTACTTC	CASSFSSGIRETQYF
.	TRBV11-2	.	TRBJ2-7	TGTGCCAGCAGCCGTATTGGGCCCTTATCCTACGAGCAGTACTTC	CASSRIGPLSYEQYF
.	TRBV7-6	TRBD1	TRBJ1-3	TGTGCCAGCAGCCATTTACAGGGGGCGTATGGAAACACCATATATTTT	CASSHLQGAYGNTIYF
.	TRBV27	TRBD1	TRBJ1-2	TGTGCCAGCAGTGAAAGACAGGGCCGCTATGGCTACACCTTC	CASSERQGRYGYTF
few	TRBV10-3	TRBD2	TRBJ2-3	TGTGCCAACGCTCCCCTAGCGGGGGGCACAGATACGCAGTATTTT	CANAPLAGGTDTQYF
once	TRBV7-2	.	TRBJ1-6	TGTGCCAGCAGCTTAGGGACAGCAAATTCACCCCTCCACTTT	CASSLGTANSPLHF
.	TRBV10-3	.	TRBJ2-7	TGTGCCATCAGTTCTTCCTACGAGCAGTACTTC	CAISSSYEQYF
.	TRBV29-1	TRBD1	TRBJ2-7	TGCAGCGTCGCCTTAGGGCTCACGGGACAGGGGACGGACGAGCAGTACTTC	CSVALGLTGQGTDEQYF
.	TRBV5-4	.	TRBJ1-1	TGTGCCAGCAGACTACGTTCGAACACTGAAGCTTTCTTT	CASRLRSNTEAFF
.	TRBV4-1	TRBD1	TRBJ2-7	TGCGCCAGCAGCCAAGATTCAGGGGGCGTTTTCGACGAGCAGTACTTC	CASSQDSGGVFDEQYF
.	TRBV6-5	TRBD2	TRBJ2-1	TGTGCCAGCAGTTACTCTAGCGGGAGGGCCGGTGAGCAGTTCTTC	CASSYSSGRAGEQFF
.	TRBV7-7	TRBD2	TRBJ2-5	TGTGCTAGCAGCTTAGGTACAGCGGGAGGGCCAGAGACCCAGTACTTC	CASSLGTAGGPETQYF
once	TRBV7-9	TRBD2	TRBJ2-1	TGTGCCAGCAGTCGTCTAGCGGGATACAATGAGCAGTTCTTC	CASSRLAGYNEQFF
few	TRBV15	.	TRBJ1-4	TGTGCCACCAGCAGGATCCAAAGCAGACAGGCTGAAAAACTGTTTTTT	CATSRIQSRQAEKLFF
.	TRBV11-3	.	TRBJ2-1	TGTGCCAGCGGGGTACAGGGAGATCTCTACAATGAGCAGTTCTTC	CASGVQGDLYNEQFF
.	TRBV30	.	TRBJ1-1	TGTGCCTGGAGTGCCCAGCAGGTGGCCACTGAAGCTTTCTTT	CAWSAQQVATEAFF
.	TRBV7-8	TRBD2	TRBJ2-7	TGTGCCAGCAGCAAGGGACTAGCGGGAGCCTACGAGCAGTACTTC	CASSKGLAGAYEQYF
few	TRBV4-1	.	TRBJ2-7	TGCGCCAGCAGTCGAGCGGACGGAGCCTACGAGCAGTACTTC	CASSRADGAYEQYF
.	TRBV5-1	TRBD2	TRBJ2-5	TGCGCCAGCGCCGTAGCGGGGAGCCAAGAGACCCAGTACTTC	CASAVAGSQETQYF
.	TRBV7-9	.	TRBJ1-2	TGTGCCAGCAGCTTAAGAGGGCGGGGGATCTATGGCTACACCTTC	CASSLRGRGIYGYTF
.	TRBV11-1	TRBD2	TRBJ2-1	TGTGCCAGCAGCCCCGGGACTAGCAATGAGCAGTTCTTC	CASSPGTSNEQFF
.	TRBV2	TRBD1	TRBJ2-5	TGTGCCAGCTCAAGGACAGGGACGGAGACCCAGTACTTC	CASSRTGTETQYF
.	TRBV10-3	.	TRBJ1-3	TGTGCCATCCGTCTCGACAGTCCTGGAAACACCATATATTTT	CAIRLDSPGNTIYF
.	TRBV7-2	TRBD2	TRBJ2-5	TGTGCCAGCAGCTTATTTGGGAGCGGGGCCTCCCACGAGACCCAGTACTTC	CASSLFGSGASHETQYF
.	TRBV7-9	TRBD1	TRBJ2-1	TGTGCCAGCAGCTTAATCCAGGGGGCTATGTACAATGAGCAGTTCTTC	CASSLIQGAMYNEQFF
.	TRBV21-1	.	TRBJ2-7	TGTGCCAGCAGCAAAGTGGGGGCGGAAGTTTCCTACGAGCAGTACTTC	CASSKVGAEVSYEQYF
.	TRBV7-6	.	TRBJ1-2	TGTGCCAGCACCCCCGGGGACTCACTTCGGGGCTACACCTTC	CASTPGDSLRGYTF
.	TRBV6-1	.	TRBJ1-1	TGTGCCAGCAGTGCTGGCAGGGGATTAAACACTGAAGCTTTCTTT	CASSAGRGLNTEAFF
.	TRBV7-2	TRBD2	TRBJ2-4	TGTGCCAGCAGCTTCGCGGGGGTTTTGGACATTCAGTACTTC	CASSFAGVLDIQYF
once	TRBV19	.	TRBJ1-5	TGTGCCAGTAGTAGCTCACCCTCGGAGCCCCAGCATTTT	CASSSSPSEPQHF
.	TRBV10-3	TRBD1	TRBJ1-4	TGTGCCATCAGGGGACAGGAGAACGAAAAACTGTTTTTT	CAIRGQENEKLFF
.	TRBV7-8	.	TRBJ1-5	TGTGCCAGCGGGCATTCGATCCATGGCAATCAGCCCCAGCATTTT	CASGHSIHGNQPQHF
.	TRBV7-2	TRBD2	TRBJ2-1	TGTGCCAGCAGCTTAGGGGGCGGGAGGGTGAACAATGAGCAGTTCTTC	CASSLGGGRVNNEQFF
once	TRBV5-4	TRBD2	TRBJ2-7	TGTGCCAGCAGTTCCGGGACTAGCGCAGCCTACGAGCAGTACTTC	CASSSGTSAAYEQYF
once	TRBV29-1	.	TRBJ2-7	TGCAGCGTTGAAGAGGTTCGGGGAGTCGAGGCTTACGAGCAGTACTTC	CSVEEVRGVEAYEQYF
few	TRBV4-1	.	TRBJ2-3	TGCGCCAGCACCCCATTTGGCGGGACGGGCACAGATACGCAGTATTTT	CASTPFGGTGTDTQYF
few	TRBV28	.	TRBJ2-6	TGTGCCAGCAGTCCACTGAGACAGGTCATACGCCACTCTGGGGCCAACGTCCTGACTTTC	CASSPLRQVIRHSGANVLTF
.	TRBV5-4	TRBD1	TRBJ2-5	TGTGCCAGCACCCGACAGGGGATTATGAACCAAGAGACCCAGTACTTC	CASTRQGIMNQETQYF
.	TRBV19	.	TRBJ1-5	TGTGCCAGTAGTTGGGTGGACAGTTATCAGCCCCAGCATTTT	CASSWVDSYQPQHF
once	TRBV6-1	TRBD1	TRBJ2-7	TGTGCCAGCAGTCCTTATGGGACAGGGAACTACGAGCAGTACTTC	CASSPYGTGNYEQYF
.	TRBV28	.	TRBJ2-3	TGTGCCAGCAGTCCCACCGGGACTCAATACTCAGATACGCAGTATTTT	CASSPTGTQYSDTQYF
.	TRBV5-1	TRBD1	TRBJ2-7	TGCGCCAGCAGCTTGGCCTCCCAGGACAGGGGATACGAGCAGTACTTC	CASSLASQDRGYEQYF
.	TRBV5-6	.	TRBJ2-1	TGTGCCAGCAGCTTGTTAAGAATTAGCGGCTCCTACAATGAGCAGTTCTTC	CASSLLRISGSYNEQFF
.	TRBV11-2	.	TRBJ1-1	TGTGCCAGCAGGATTGAGGACGGGGAGAACACTGAAGCTTTCTTT	CASRIEDGENTEAFF
.	TRBV4-1	TRBD2	TRBJ2-1	TGCGCCAGCAGTTCGGGACTAGCGGGCGTAATTTCCTACAATGAGCAGTTCTTC	CASSSGLAGVISYNEQFF
.	TRBV5-1	TRBD1	TRBJ1-2	TGCGCCAGCAGCCGAGAGGGACAGACTTATGGCTACACCTTC	CASSREGQTYGYTF
.	TRBV5-1	.	TRBJ2-5	TGCGCCAGCAGCCAGACAGTCCAAGAGACCCAGTACTTC	CASSQTVQETQYF